The 26 T cell receptor beta chains below were found in one sample sequenced in a study of T-cell reconstitution after alpha-beta-depleted transplantation in children. Unique molecular identifiers were incorporated when the TCRbeta library was constructed. TCRdb recomputed calls from the PCR reads with MiXCR, one row per CDR3 protein. The data contain 450,000 to 600,000 distinct CDR3 sequences, about 10% of them singletons. The source was PBMCs, collected before TCRalphabeta/CD19-depleted stem cell transplant. These receptors originate from a child aged 2 to 15 with inherited bone marrow failure, due to receive a stem cell transplant.

This clonotype has a count of ten or more. V usage is TRBV12-3 or TRBV12-4 and J usage is TRBJ2-1; TRBD2 might be the D (5 bases). CDR3 length: 16 amino acids. The V end was cut by 5 bases, the J end by 1 base, with 15 bases between. CDR3 residues: CASSLWTGRSYNEQFF. The DNA for the CDR3 is TGTGCCAGCAGTCTCTGGACTGGAAGATCCTACAATGAGCAGTTCTTC.

This chain joins TRBV19 and TRBJ2-5; 8 nucleotides align to TRBD2. V gave up 7 bases and J gave up 0 bases; unmatched junction bases: 13. From germline, CDR1 is LNHDA and CDR2 SQIVND (reference sequence). The CDR3 sequence is 17 residues long. The CDR3 nucleotides are TGTGCCAGTAACTCGAGAACTAGCGGAGCCTACCAAGAGACCCAGTACTTC. The encoded protein is CASNSRTSGAYQETQYF. Full variable domain (outside the CDR3, taken from reference TRBV19 and TRBJ2-5): DGGITQSPKYLFRKEGQNVTLSCEQNLNHDAMYWYRQDPGQGLRLIYYSQIVNDFQKGDIAEGYSVSREKKESFPLTVTSAQKNPTAFYLCASNSRTSGAYQETQYFGPGTRLLVL.

This clonotype has a count of ten or more. The chain recombines TRBV20-1 with TRBJ2-7; TRBD1 or TRBD2 may be the D gene (6 bases each). The CDR3 is 12 amino acids. With 3 bases removed from V and 6 bases from J, the gap between germline ends came to 12 bases. CDR1 and CDR2 (germline): DFQATT, SNEGSKA (reference sequence). DNA for the CDR3: TGCAGTGCTAGGGAGGGGGGAGGCGAGCAGTACTTC. It codes for CSAREGGGEQYF.

As to this clonotype: A much larger clone lies one base from this, so it may be a read error. This chain links TRBV2 with TRBJ2-7; either TRBD1 or TRBD2 may fit D (5 bases each). The CDR3 spans 12 residues. CDR1 and CDR2 (germline): SNHLY, FYNNEI. The CDR3 reads CAGRGTDYEQYF. CDR3 DNA sequence: TGTGCCGGCAGAGGGACCGACTACGAGCAGTACTTC.

The V call is TRBV7-6, the J call TRBJ2-2; TRBD2 aligns across 11 bases. The V segment lost 1 base and the J segment 0 bases; nucleotides outside the gene matches: 13. The CDR3 is 21 amino acids. Germline V gene lookup returns CDR1 SGHVS and CDR2 FNYEAQ. The CDR3 is CASSLDRRILAGVANTGELFF. DNA for the CDR3: TGTGCCAGCAGCTTAGATCGGCGGATACTAGCGGGAGTCGCGAACACCGGGGAGCTGTTTTTT.

This chain uses TRBV20-1 with TRBJ2-1; TRBD1 matches at 7 bases. V lost 6 bases, J lost 4 bases, and 9 bases stayed unmatched. The CDR3 spans 14 residues. Germline values: CDR1 DFQATT, CDR2 SNEGSKA (reference sequence). The CDR3 DNA reads TGCAGTGCCCCGGGACAGACATCTTACAATGAGCAGTTCTTC. Translating gives CSAPGQTSYNEQFF.

The V and J genes are TRBV6-2 or TRBV6-3 and TRBJ2-2; D is uncertain. Germline lookup yields CDR1 MNHEY and CDR2 SVGEGT. CDR3 length: 16 residues. Deletions cut 0 bases from V and 4 bases from J, with 12 bases between. The CDR3 loop is CASSYSKGASTGELFF. The DNA for the CDR3 is TGTGCCAGCAGTTACTCGAAGGGCGCCAGCACCGGGGAGCTGTTTTTT.

In its sample, this clonotype was seen a few times. The chain combines TRBV11-2 with TRBJ1-5, with D perhaps matching TRBD1 (6 bases). V was trimmed by 1 base and J by 2 bases, leaving 12 bases between them. This CDR3 is 16 amino acids long. Germline values: CDR1 SGHAT, CDR2 FQNNGV. CDR3 DNA sequence: TGTGCCAGCAGCTTAGGGCCCCACAGGGGCAATCAGCCCCAGCATTTT. Its protein is CASSLGPHRGNQPQHF.

This clonotype occurred many times. This chain joins TRBV4-3 and TRBJ2-2; a possible D gene is TRBD2 (5 bases). V was clipped by 0 bases and J by 6 bases, with 17 bases between them. CDR3 length: 17 residues. Germline V gene lookup returns CDR1 LGHNA and CDR2 YSLEER. This CDR3 reads CASSQEPAASPSGELFF. CDR3 nucleotides: TGCGCCAGCAGCCAAGAACCAGCGGCTAGCCCCTCCGGGGAGCTGTTTTTT.

Many counts were recorded for this clonotype. The V and J genes are TRBV6-2 or TRBV6-3 and TRBJ2-1, with 9 positions matching TRBD1. Germline-derived CDR1 and CDR2 are MNHEY and SVGEGT. J gave up 8 bases and V 6 bases, and 14 bases lay outside the gene matches. The CDR3 runs 16 residues. The CDR3 loop reads CASRPVGQGMRDEQFF. CDR3 in DNA: TGTGCCAGCAGACCCGTCGGACAGGGGATGCGTGATGAGCAGTTCTTC.

This chain connects TRBV7-7 to TRBJ2-7; D may be TRBD1 or TRBD2 (5 bases each). The CDR3 consists of 15 residues. In germline, CDR1 is SSHAT, CDR2 FNYEAQ (reference sequence). Deletions cut 1 base from V and 4 bases from J, with 14 bases between. In DNA, the CDR3 is TGTGCCAGCAGCTTAGTCTGGAGAGGGGATTACGAGCAGTACTTC. Encoded protein: CASSLVWRGDYEQYF.

The chain has TRBV7-2 and TRBJ2-1, with 9 positions matching TRBD2. The CDR3 spans 17 residues. With V trimmed by 2 bases and J by 3 bases, 8 bases remained unmatched. The germline CDR1 and CDR2 sequences are SGHTA and FQGNSA. CDR3 sequence (DNA): TGTGCCAGCAGCTTAATGGCTAGCGGGATCTACTACAATGAGCAGTTCTTC. Residues: CASSLMASGIYYNEQFF.

This clonotype was detected only a few times. This rearrangement joins TRBV5-4 to TRBJ2-2; D may be TRBD1 (5 bases). The CDR3 totals 14 residues. The V end was cut by 0 bases, the J end by 3 bases, with 6 bases between. Germline V gene sequence: CDR1 SGHNT, CDR2 YYREEE (reference sequence). The CDR3 loop is CASSLARDTGELFF. The CDR3 region has the DNA TGTGCCAGCAGCTTGGCCAGGGACACCGGGGAGCTGTTTTTT.

In regard to this clonotype: One base away lies a much larger clone, so this may be a sequencing read error. The chain employs TRBV11-2 and TRBJ2-7; 12 bases are shared with TRBD2. Germline V CDR1 and CDR2: SGHAT, FQNNGV. This CDR3 has 21 amino acids. Losses at the gene ends were 0 bases for V and 7 bases for J; bases not matched to a gene: 22. In nucleotides, the CDR3 is TGTGCCAGCAGCTTAGAGTTATCGAGGCTGGCTAGCGGGAGGGCCACGGGGGAGCAGTACTTC. Translation: CASSLELSRLASGRATGEQYF.

This clonotype was seen repeatedly, ten times or more. The genes are TRBV24-1 and TRBJ2-1, with unresolved D. The V end was cut by 5 bases, the J end by 6 bases, with 7 bases between. In germline, CDR1 is KGHDR, CDR2 SFDVKD. The CDR3 spans 12 residues. DNA for the CDR3: TGTGCCACCAGTGTCCAGAGCAATGAGCAGTTCTTC. Its protein product is CATSVQSNEQFF.

The chain uses TRBV2 and TRBJ2-1; no definite D call. This CDR3 contains 15 residues. Germline V gene sequence: CDR1 SNHLY, CDR2 FYNNEI. Trimming removed 5 bases at V and 2 bases at J, with 13 bases between. The CDR3 DNA sequence: TGTGCCAGCAGTCGGAGTCCGATGACCTACAATGAGCAGTTCTTC. Protein sequence: CASSRSPMTYNEQFF.

V usage is TRBV29-1 and J usage is TRBJ2-1; TRBD2 is a possible D gene (5 bases). CDR1 and CDR2 (germline): SQVTM, ANQGSEA. CDR3 length: 16 amino acids. V was shortened by 1 base and J by 0 bases, with 13 bases between the two germline ends. The CDR3 DNA is TGCAGCGTTGAAGGGGGTAGCGTCCCCTCCTACAATGAGCAGTTCTTC. Amino acids: CSVEGGSVPSYNEQFF.

This clonotype appeared a few times. The chain employs TRBV19 and TRBJ2-6, with D perhaps TRBD1 or TRBD2 (5 bases each). The germline gives CDR1 LNHDA, CDR2 SQIVND (reference sequence). The germline V and J ends were trimmed by 6 bases and 17 bases, with 35 bases remaining between them. This CDR3 comprises 18 residues. The CDR3 nucleotides are TGTGCCAGTAGCCAAACCGGACCCGGGAACCGGAACTCTGGGGCCGTGACTTTC. It specifies CASSQTGPGNRNSGAVTF.

There are many counts of this clonotype. The chain carries TRBV6-5 and TRBJ1-2, with 11 bases matching TRBD1. V gave up 2 bases and J gave up 5 bases; unmatched junction bases: 4. CDR3 size: 15 residues. The germline CDR1 and CDR2 sequences are MNHEY and SVGAGI. Written as DNA, the CDR3 is TGTGCCAGCAGTTACCAGGGACAGGGGGTATATGGCTACACCTTC. Protein sequence: CASSYQGQGVYGYTF.

This clonotype came up many times. This chain joins TRBV12-3 or TRBV12-4 and TRBJ1-2; TRBD1 matches 7 bases. The trim removed 6 bases at V and 5 bases at J, leaving 6 bases unmatched. The CDR3 consists of 13 residues. The CDR3 sequence is CASSLGQSYGYTF. In nucleotides, the CDR3 is TGTGCCAGCAGCTTGGGACAGAGTTATGGCTACACCTTC.

In regard to this clonotype: This clone may be a read error of a much larger clone one base away. The chain is built from TRBV4-3 and TRBJ2-7; D possibly corresponds to TRBD2 (6 bases). Germline CDR1 reads LGHNA; CDR2 reads YSLEER. The CDR3 has 16 amino acids. V was pared by 0 bases and J by 7 bases, with 19 bases between. CDR3 protein: CASSQELWDSPREQYF. For the CDR3, the DNA is TGCGCCAGCAGCCAAGAGCTATGGGACTCTCCCCGGGAGCAGTACTTC.

At least ten counts were recorded for this clonotype. The V call is TRBV7-9, the J call TRBJ1-5, with TRBD1 identical over 7 bases. Germline V gives CDR1 SEHNR, CDR2 FQNEAQ (reference sequence). V lost 6 bases to trimming and J lost 5 bases; unmatched junction nucleotides: 4. This CDR3 contains 13 residues. CDR3 loop: CASRPDRDQPQHF. The CDR3, as DNA: TGTGCCAGCAGGCCTGACAGGGATCAGCCCCAGCATTTT. The full variable domain, rest sourced from reference TRBV7-9 and TRBJ1-5, is DTGVSQNPRHKITKRGQNVTFRCDPISEHNRLYWYRQTLGQGPEFLTYFQNEAQLEKSRLLSDRFSAERPKGSFSTLEIQRTEQGDSAMYLCASRPDRDQPQHFGDGTRLSIL.

This clonotype was recorded many times. The V and J genes are TRBV2 and TRBJ1-4, with D possibly matching TRBD1 (5 bases). Trimming stripped 6 bases from V and 3 bases from J, with 11 bases between. In germline, CDR1 is SNHLY, CDR2 FYNNEI. The CDR3 is 14 amino acids. CDR3 nucleotide sequence: TGTGCCAGCAGCACCGACAGTTCTAATGAAAAACTGTTTTTT. It specifies CASSTDSSNEKLFF.

This clonotype was counted ten times or more. J is TRBJ2-7 and V is TRBV15, with D hard to call. Germline V CDR1 and CDR2: LNHNV, YYDKDF (reference sequence). The CDR3 length is 16 residues. The V gene lost 0 bases and the J gene lost 3 bases, with 15 bases spanning the gap. The CDR3 DNA is TGTGCCACCAGCAGAGATCTAATGGATAGTTACTACGAGCAGTACTTC. Translating gives CATSRDLMDSYYEQYF.

This clonotype has just a few counts. The chain employs TRBV6-2 or TRBV6-3 and TRBJ2-7; D call uncertain. Germline V CDR1 and CDR2: MNHEY, SVGEGT. The CDR3 has 12 amino acids. Trimming left V 3 bases short and J 2 bases short, with 5 bases between. CDR3 nucleotide sequence: TGTGCCAGCAGTTATTCCGCCTACGAGCAGTACTTC. Its translation is CASSYSAYEQYF.

This clonotype was counted many times. The chain recombines TRBV2 with TRBJ2-3; 9 positions match TRBD2. CDR1 and CDR2 from the germline V gene are SNHLY and FYNNEI. CDR3 length: 16 amino acids. V was pared by 2 bases and J by 4 bases, with 7 bases of the junction left unmatched. CDR3 amino acids: CASSESAGGPSDTQYF. The CDR3 nucleotides read TGTGCCAGCAGTGAATCGGCGGGAGGGCCCTCAGATACGCAGTATTTT.